This T cell receptor (beta chain) is drawn from a study of cytomegalovirus exposure and HLA in healthy donors. PCR employed 60 Vbeta and 13 Jbeta primers. Sequencing used immunoSEQ multiplex PCR; TCRdb keeps in-frame clones, though not all of them. The sample table includes 96,000 or so clones. The CDR3 has 15 residues. With 6 bases clipped from V and 6 bases from J, the junction kept 10 bases outside the gene matches. Germline CDR1 reads MNHNY; CDR2 reads SVGAGI (reference sequence). Sequences were obtained from PBMCs. The clonotype was recovered from a girl aged 5-17 years in good health and CMV-seropositive. This chain uses TRBV6-6 with TRBJ1-2; 10 bases fit TRBD1. The CDR3 protein is CASSNPGTGANGYTF. The CDR3 region has the DNA TGTGCCAGCAGCAACCCCGGGACAGGGGCAAATGGCTACACCTTC.